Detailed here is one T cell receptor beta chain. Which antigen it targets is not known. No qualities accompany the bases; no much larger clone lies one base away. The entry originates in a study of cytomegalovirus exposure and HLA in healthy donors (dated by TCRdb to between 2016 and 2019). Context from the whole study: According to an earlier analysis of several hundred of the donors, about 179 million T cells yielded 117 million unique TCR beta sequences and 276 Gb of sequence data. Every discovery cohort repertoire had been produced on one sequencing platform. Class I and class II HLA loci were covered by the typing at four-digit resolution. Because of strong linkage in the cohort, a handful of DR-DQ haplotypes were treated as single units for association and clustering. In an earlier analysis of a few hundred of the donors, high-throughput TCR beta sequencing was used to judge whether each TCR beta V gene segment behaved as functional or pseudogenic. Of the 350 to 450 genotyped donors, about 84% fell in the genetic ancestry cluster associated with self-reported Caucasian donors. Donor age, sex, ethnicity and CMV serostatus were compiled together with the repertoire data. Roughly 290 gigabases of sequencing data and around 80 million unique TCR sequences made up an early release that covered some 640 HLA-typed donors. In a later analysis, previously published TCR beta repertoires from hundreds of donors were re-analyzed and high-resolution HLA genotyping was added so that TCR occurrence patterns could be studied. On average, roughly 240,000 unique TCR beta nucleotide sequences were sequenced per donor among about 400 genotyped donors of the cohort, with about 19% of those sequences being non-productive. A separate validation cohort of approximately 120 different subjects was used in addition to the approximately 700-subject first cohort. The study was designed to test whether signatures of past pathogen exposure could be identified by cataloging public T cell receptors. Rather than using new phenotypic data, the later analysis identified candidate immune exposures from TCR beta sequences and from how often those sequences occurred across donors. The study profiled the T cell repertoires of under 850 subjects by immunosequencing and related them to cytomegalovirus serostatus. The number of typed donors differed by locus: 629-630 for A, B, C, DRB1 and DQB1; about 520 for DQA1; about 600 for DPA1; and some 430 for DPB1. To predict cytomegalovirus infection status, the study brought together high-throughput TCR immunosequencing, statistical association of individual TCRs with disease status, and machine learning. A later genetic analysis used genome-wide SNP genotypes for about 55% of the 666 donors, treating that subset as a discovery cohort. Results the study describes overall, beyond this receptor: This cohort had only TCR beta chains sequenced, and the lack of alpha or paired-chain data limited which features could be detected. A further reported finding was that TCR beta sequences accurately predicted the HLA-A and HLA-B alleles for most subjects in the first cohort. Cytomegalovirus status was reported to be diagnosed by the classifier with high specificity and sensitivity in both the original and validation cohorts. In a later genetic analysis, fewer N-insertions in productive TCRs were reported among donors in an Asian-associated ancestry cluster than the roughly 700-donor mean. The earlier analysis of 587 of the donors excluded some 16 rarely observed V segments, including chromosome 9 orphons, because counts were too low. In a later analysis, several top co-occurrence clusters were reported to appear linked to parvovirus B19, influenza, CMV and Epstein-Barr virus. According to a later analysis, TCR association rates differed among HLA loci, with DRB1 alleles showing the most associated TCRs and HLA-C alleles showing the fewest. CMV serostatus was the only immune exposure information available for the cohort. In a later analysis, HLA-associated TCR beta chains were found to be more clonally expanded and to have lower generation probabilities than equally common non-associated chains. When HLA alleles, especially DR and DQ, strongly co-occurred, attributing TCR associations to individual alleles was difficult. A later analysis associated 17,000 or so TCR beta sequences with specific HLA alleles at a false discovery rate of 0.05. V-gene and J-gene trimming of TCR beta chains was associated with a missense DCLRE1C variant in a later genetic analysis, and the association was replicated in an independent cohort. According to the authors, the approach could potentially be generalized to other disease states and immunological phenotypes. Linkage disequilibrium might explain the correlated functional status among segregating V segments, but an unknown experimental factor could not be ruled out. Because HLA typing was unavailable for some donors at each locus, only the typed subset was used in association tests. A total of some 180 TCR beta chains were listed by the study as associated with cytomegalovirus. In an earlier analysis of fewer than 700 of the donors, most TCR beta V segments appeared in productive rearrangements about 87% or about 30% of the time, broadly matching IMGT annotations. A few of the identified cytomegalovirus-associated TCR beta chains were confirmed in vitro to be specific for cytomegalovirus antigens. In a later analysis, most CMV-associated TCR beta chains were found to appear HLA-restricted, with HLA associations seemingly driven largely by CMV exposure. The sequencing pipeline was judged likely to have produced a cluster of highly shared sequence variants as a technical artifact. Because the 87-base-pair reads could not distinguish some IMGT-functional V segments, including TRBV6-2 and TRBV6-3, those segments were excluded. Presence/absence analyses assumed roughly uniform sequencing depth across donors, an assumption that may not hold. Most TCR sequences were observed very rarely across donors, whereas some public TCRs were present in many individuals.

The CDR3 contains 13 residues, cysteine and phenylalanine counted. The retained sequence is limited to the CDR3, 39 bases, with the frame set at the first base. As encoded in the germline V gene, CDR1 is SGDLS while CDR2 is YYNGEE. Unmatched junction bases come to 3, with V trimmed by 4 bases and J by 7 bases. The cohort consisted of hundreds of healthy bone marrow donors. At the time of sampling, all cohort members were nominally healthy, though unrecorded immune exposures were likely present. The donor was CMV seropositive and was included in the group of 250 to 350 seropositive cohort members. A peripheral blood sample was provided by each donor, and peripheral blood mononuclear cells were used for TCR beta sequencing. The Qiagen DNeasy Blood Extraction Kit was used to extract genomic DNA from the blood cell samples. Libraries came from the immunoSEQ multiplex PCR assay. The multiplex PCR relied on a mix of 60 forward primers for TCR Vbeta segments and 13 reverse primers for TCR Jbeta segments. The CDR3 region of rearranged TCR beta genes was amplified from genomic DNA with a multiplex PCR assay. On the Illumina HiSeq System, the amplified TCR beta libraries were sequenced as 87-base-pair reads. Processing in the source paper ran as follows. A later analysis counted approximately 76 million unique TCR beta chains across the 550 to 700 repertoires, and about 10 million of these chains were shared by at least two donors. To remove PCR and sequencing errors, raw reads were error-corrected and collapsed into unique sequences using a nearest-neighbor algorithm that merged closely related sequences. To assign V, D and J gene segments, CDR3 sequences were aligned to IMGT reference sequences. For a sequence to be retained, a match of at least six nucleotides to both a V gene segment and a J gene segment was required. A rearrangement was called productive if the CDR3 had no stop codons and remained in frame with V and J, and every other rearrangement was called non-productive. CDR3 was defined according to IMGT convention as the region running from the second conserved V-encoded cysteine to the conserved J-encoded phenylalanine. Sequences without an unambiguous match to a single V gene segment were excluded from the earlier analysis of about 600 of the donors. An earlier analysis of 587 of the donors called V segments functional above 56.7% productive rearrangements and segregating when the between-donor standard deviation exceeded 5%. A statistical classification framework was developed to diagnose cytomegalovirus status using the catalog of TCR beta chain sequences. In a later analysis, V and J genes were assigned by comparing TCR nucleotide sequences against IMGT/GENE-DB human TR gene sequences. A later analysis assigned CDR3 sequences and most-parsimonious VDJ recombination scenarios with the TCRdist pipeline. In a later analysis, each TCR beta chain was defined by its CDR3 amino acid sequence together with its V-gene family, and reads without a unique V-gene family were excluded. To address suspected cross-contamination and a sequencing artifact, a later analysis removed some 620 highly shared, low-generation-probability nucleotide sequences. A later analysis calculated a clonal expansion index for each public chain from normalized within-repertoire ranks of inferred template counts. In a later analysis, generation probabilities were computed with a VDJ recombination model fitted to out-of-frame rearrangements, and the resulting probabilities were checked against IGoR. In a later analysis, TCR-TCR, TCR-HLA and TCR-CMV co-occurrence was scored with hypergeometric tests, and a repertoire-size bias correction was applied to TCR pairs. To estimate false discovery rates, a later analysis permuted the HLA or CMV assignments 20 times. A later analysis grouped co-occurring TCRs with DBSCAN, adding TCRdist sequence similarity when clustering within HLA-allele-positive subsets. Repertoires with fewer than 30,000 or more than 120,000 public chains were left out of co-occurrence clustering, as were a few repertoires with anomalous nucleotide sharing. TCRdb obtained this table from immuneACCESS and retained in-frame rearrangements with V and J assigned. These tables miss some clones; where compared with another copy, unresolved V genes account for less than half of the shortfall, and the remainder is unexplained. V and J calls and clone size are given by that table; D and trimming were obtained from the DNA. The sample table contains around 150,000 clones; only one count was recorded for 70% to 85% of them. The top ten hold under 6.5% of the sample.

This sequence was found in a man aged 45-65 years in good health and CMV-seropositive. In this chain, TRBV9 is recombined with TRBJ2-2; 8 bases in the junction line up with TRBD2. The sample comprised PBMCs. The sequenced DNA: TGTGCCAGCAGCCCCCGGGGGGGCGGGGAGCTGTTTTTT. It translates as CASSPRGGGELFF.